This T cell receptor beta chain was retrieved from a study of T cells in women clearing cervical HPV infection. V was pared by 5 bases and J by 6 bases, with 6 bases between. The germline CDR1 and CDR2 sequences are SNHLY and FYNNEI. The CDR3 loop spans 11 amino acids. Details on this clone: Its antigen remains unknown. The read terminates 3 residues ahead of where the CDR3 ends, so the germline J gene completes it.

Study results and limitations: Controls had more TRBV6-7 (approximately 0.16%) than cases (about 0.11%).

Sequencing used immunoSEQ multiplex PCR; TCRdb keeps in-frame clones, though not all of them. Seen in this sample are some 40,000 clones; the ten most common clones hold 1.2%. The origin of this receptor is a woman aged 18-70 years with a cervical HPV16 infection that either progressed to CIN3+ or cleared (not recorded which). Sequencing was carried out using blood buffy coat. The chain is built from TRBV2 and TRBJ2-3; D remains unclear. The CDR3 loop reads CASSTPDTQYF. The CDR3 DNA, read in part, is TGTGCCAGCAGTACACCCGATACG. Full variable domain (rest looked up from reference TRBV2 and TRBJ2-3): EPEVTQTPSHQVTQMGQEVILRCVPISNHLYFYWYRQILGQKVEFLVSFYNNEISEKSEIFDDQFSVERPDGSNFTLKIRSTKLEDSAMYFCASSTPDTQYFGPGTRLTVL.